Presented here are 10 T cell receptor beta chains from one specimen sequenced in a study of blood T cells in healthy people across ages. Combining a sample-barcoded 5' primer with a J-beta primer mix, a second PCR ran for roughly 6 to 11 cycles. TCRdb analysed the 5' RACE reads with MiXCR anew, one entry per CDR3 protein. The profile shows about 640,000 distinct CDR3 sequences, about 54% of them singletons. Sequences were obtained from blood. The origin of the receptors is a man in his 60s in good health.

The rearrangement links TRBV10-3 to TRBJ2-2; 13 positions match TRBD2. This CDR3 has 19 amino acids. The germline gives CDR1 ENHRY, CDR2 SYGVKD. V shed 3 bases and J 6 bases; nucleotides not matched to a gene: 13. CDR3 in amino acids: CAISEPPRLAGGGSGELFF. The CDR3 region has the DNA TGTGCCATCAGTGAACCCCCTCGACTAGCGGGAGGCGGATCCGGGGAGCTGTTTTTT.

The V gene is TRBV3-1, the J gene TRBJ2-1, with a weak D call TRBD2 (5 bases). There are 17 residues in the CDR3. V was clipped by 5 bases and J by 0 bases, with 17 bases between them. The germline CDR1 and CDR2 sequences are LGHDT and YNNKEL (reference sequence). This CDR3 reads CASSSRPPGSSYNEQFF. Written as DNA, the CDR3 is TGTGCCAGCAGCTCCCGCCCCCCGGGGAGCTCCTACAATGAGCAGTTCTTC.

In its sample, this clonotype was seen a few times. CDR3 in amino acids: CASIRIGYPRNYGYTF. DNA of the CDR3: TGTGCCAGCATTCGGATAGGGTACCCTAGGAACTATGGCTACACCTTC. The chain joins TRBV6-1 to TRBJ1-2; no firm D call. This CDR3 comprises 16 residues. The V end was cut by 7 bases, the J end by 2 bases, with 20 bases between. The germline V gene has CDR1 MNHNS and CDR2 SASEGT.

The CDR3: CASSDTGLRGYTF. DNA of the CDR3: TGTGCCAGCAGTGATACCGGTTTGCGGGGCTACACCTTC. V and J are TRBV2 and TRBJ1-2, with D hard to call. The germline V and J ends were trimmed by 3 bases and 8 bases, with 13 bases remaining between them. Germline CDR1 is SNHLY and CDR2 is FYNNEI. CDR3 length: 13 residues. The entire variable domain, with the rest obtained from reference TRBV2 and TRBJ1-2, is as follows: EPEVTQTPSHQVTQMGQEVILRCVPISNHLYFYWYRQILGQKVEFLVSFYNNEISEKSEIFDDQFSVERPDGSNFTLKIRSTKLEDSAMYFCASSDTGLRGYTFGSGTRLTVV.

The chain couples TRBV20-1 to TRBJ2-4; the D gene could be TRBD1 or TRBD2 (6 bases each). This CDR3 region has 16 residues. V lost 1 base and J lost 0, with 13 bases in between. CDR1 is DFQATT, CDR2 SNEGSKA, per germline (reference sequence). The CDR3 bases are TGCAGTGCTAGAGTGGGGGGCCTCATAGCCAAAAACATTCAGTACTTC. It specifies CSARVGGLIAKNIQYF.

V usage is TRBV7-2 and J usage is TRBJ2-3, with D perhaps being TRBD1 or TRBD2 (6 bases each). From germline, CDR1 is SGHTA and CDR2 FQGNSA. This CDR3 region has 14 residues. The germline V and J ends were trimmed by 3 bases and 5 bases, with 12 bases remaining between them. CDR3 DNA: TGTGCCAGCAGCTTCGGGGGCGTGGTAGATACGCAGTATTTT. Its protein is CASSFGGVVDTQYF.

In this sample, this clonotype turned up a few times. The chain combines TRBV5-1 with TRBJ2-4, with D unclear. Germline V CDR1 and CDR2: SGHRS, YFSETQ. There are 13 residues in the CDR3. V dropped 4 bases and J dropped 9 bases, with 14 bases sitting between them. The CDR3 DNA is TGCGCCAGCAGCCCTAGGGATGGCACCATTCAGTACTTC. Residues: CASSPRDGTIQYF.

CDR3 bases: TGTGCCAGCAGCCCGGGACAGTCTCGTTCACCCCTCCACTTT. Protein: CASSPGQSRSPLHF. The V gene is TRBV3-1, the J gene TRBJ1-6; TRBD1 agrees at 7 bases. Trimming took 4 bases from V and 9 from J; bases not matched to a gene: 6. CDR3 length: 14 amino acids. Germline CDR1 and CDR2: LGHDT and YNNKEL (reference sequence).

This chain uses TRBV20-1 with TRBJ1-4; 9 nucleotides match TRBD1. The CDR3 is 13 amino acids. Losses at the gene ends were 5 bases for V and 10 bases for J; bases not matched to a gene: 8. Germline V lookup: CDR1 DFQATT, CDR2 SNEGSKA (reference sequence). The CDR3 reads CSAADRGFGKLFF. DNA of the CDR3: TGCAGTGCTGCCGACAGGGGGTTTGGAAAACTGTTTTTT.

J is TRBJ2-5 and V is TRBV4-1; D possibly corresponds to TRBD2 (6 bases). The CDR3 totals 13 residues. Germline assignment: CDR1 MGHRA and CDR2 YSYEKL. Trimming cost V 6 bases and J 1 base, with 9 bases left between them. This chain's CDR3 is CASRDYPQETQYF. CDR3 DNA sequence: TGCGCCAGCAGGGACTACCCCCAAGAGACCCAGTACTTC.